The TCR beta chain under discussion was sequenced for a study of blood T cells in healthy people across ages. The ends lost 1 base at V and 8 bases at J; junction bases unmatched: 7. CDR1 DFQATT and CDR2 SNEGSKA come from the germline V gene (reference sequence). There are 13 residues in the CDR3. This clonotype has only a few counts. Using a J-beta primer mix together with a sample-barcoded 5' primer, a second PCR was run for roughly 7 to 11 cycles. TCRdb used MiXCR to reprocess the 5' RACE reads, holding one entry per CDR3 protein. The table records roughly 1,500,000 distinct CDR3 sequences, roughly a third of them present only once.

The sequencing input was blood. The chain combines TRBV20-1 with TRBJ1-1, with 7 bases lining up with TRBD1. The TCR comes from a woman aged 30 to 39 in good health. CDR3 in amino acids: CSARASQGREAFF. CDR3 DNA: TGCAGTGCTAGAGCATCACAGGGGAGGGAAGCTTTCTTT.